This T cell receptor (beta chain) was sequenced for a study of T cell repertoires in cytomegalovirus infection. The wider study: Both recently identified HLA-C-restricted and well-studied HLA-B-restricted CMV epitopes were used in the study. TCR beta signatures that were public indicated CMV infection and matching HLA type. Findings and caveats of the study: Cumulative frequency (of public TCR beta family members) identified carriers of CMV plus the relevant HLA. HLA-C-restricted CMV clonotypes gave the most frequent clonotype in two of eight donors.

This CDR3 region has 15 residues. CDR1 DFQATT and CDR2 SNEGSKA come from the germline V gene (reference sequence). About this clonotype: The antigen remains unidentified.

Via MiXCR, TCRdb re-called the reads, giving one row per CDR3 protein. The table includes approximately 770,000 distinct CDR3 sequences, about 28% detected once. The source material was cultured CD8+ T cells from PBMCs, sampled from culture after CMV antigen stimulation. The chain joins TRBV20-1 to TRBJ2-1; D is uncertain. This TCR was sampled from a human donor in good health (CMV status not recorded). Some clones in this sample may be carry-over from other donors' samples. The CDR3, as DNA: TGCAGCGCCCCTACAGTAGGGAAGGCCTACAATGAGCAGTTCTTC. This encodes CSAPTVGKAYNEQFF.